The TCR beta chain described here comes from a study of graft-versus-host responses after intestinal transplantation. The CDR3 spans 18 residues. Germline V gene lookup returns CDR1 SGHTA and CDR2 FQGNSA. J gave up 6 bases and V 3 bases, and 14 bases lay outside the gene matches. Only in-frame clones appear in the TCRdb table, and some are missing; sequencing was by immunoSEQ multiplex PCR. The data hold about 70,000 clones, with roughly 84% observed a single time. Worth noting for this clone: Its target is not known.

The V gene is TRBV7-2, the J gene TRBJ1-6; 7 bases line up with TRBD1. The source was unstimulated CD4+ T cells sorted from spleen or lymph node cells, collected before transplant. The sequence came from a human donor who was the organ donor for an intestinal transplant. CDR3 bases: TGTGCCAGCAGCTTCAGGCCAAATTCGGCAGGGGGTAATTCACCCCTCCACTTT. Encoded protein: CASSFRPNSAGGNSPLHF.